One and the same sample provided the 10 T cell receptor beta chains below, sequenced in a study of cytomegalovirus exposure and HLA in healthy donors. Both 60 Vbeta primers and 13 Jbeta primers went into the PCR. TCRdb's table, derived via immunoSEQ multiplex PCR, lists solely in-frame clones and lacks some. The data hold roughly 120,000 clones, with 9.5% observed a single time. The sequenced sample was PBMCs. All receptors derive from a young man in good health and CMV-seronegative.

A few counts support this clone. The chain has TRBV18 and TRBJ1-1; TRBD1 agrees at 7 bases. The CDR3 consists of 14 residues. Germline loops: CDR1 KGHSH, CDR2 LQKENI. V lost 2 bases and J lost 1; bases outside the gene matches: 1. CDR3 region: CASSPAGGNTEAFF. The CDR3 DNA follows: TGTGCCAGCTCACCAGCAGGGGGGAACACTGAAGCTTTCTTT.

V is TRBV28 and J is TRBJ2-7; 7 nucleotides agree with TRBD1. Germline values: CDR1 MDHEN, CDR2 SYDVKM. CDR3 length: 12 residues. V lost 5 bases to trimming and J lost 7 bases; unmatched junction nucleotides: 5. The CDR3 spells CASSPDRLEQYF. DNA for the CDR3: TGTGCCAGCAGTCCGGACAGGCTGGAGCAGTACTTC.

This clone showed up just a few times. The gene calls are TRBV9 and TRBJ2-2; 7 bases are a match to TRBD2. J was trimmed by 0 bases and V by 4 bases; bases with no gene match: 6. The CDR3 is made up of 16 amino acids. CDR1 is SGDLS, CDR2 YYNGEE, per germline. CDR3: CASSPTGTTNTGELFF. CDR3 in DNA: TGTGCCAGCAGCCCGACCGGGACTACGAACACCGGGGAGCTGTTTTTT.

The rearrangement uses TRBV9 and TRBJ2-1; the match to TRBD1 covers 7 bases. Germline V gives CDR1 SGDLS, CDR2 YYNGEE. There are 15 residues in the CDR3. V gave up 4 bases and J gave up 0 bases; unmatched junction bases: 4. The CDR3 nucleotides read TGTGCCAGCAGCCCGGGACAGACCTCCTACAATGAGCAGTTCTTC. The encoded protein is CASSPGQTSYNEQFF.

V and J are TRBV4-1 and TRBJ2-7; TRBD2 aligns across 12 bases. The junction had 12 bases not matched to a gene; V was cut back by 5 bases and J by 7 bases. Looked up from germline, CDR1 is MGHRA and CDR2 is YSYEKL. The CDR3 covers 16 residues. Written as DNA, the CDR3 is TGCGCCAGCAGCAAAGGTCTAGGACTAGCGGGATCTGAGCAGTACTTC. Its translation is CASSKGLGLAGSEQYF.

The V call is TRBV28, the J call TRBJ1-2; the D is unclear. Germline CDR1 is MDHEN and CDR2 is SYDVKM. The CDR3 totals 14 residues. The V end was cut by 7 bases, the J end by 4 bases, with 16 bases between. CDR3 coding DNA: TGTGCCAGCAAGGAGGGATTAGGGAGCTATGGCTACACCTTC. It is translated as CASKEGLGSYGYTF.

The rearrangement uses TRBV27 and TRBJ1-6; 7 bases align to TRBD1. The V gene's germline CDR1 is MNHEY and CDR2 SMNVEV (reference sequence). The CDR3 sequence is 15 residues long. V gave up 2 bases and J gave up 9 bases; unmatched junction bases: 7. CDR3 coding DNA: TGTGCCAGCAGTTTAAACCAGGGGGACGTTTCACCCCTCCACTTT. Its translation: CASSLNQGDVSPLHF.

The genes are TRBV4-3 and TRBJ2-1; 12 bases agree with TRBD2. Losses at the gene ends were 0 bases for V and 7 bases for J; bases not matched to a gene: 7. The CDR3 has 17 residues. Germline CDR1 reads LGHNA; CDR2 reads YSLEER. In nucleotides, the CDR3 is TGCGCCAGCAGCCAAGACCGGCTAGCGGGGGGGCATAATGAGCAGTTCTTC. This encodes CASSQDRLAGGHNEQFF.

This clone was seen more than once but under ten times. The gene calls are TRBV4-1 and TRBJ2-7; a weak D match, TRBD1 (6 bases). The V end lost 5 bases, the J end lost 1 base, and 21 bases lay between the germline ends. CDR1 is MGHRA and CDR2 is YSYEKL in the germline V gene. The CDR3 loop spans 17 amino acids. The DNA of the CDR3 is TGCGCCAGCAGCAACCGACCGACAGGACTCGGGTCCTACGAGCAGTACTTC. Amino acids: CASSNRPTGLGSYEQYF.

The chain couples TRBV5-6 to TRBJ1-2, with TRBD1 matching 10 bases. The CDR3 totals 18 residues. The trim removed 4 bases at V and 2 bases at J, leaving 14 bases unmatched. Per the germline V gene, CDR1 is SGHDT and CDR2 is YYEEEE. CDR3: CASSEETGGEVGNYGYTF. In DNA, the CDR3 is TGTGCCAGCAGCGAAGAGACAGGGGGCGAGGTCGGGAACTATGGCTACACCTTC.